This T cell receptor (beta chain) was identified in a study of cytomegalovirus exposure and HLA in healthy donors. Sequencing was performed with immunoSEQ multiplex PCR; in TCRdb, only in-frame clones are kept and a portion is missing. The top ten hold roughly 1% of the sample, which has some 270,000 clones, 65% to 90% seen once. V was cut by 6 bases and J by 2 bases, with 16 bases left in between. The CDR3 spans 15 residues. From germline, CDR1 is MNHEY and CDR2 SVGAGI. The sequencing sample was made of PBMCs. This sequence joins TRBV6-5 and TRBJ1-1, with TRBD1 as a possible D gene (5 bases). This receptor was identified in a young woman in good health and CMV-seronegative. CDR3 coding DNA: TGTGCCAGCAGCCCCATACAGGTCTTAAACACTGAAGCTTTCTTT. Its protein product is CASSPIQVLNTEAFF.